The rows below give T cell receptor beta chains drawn from one sample of a study of T cell clonotyping in hematopoietic cell transplantation. TCRdb's copy holds only in-frame clones and misses some; the assay was immunoSEQ multiplex PCR. The repertoire holds under 9,500 clones, with approximately 96% as singletons. The sample here was peripheral blood mononuclear cells, taken 100 days after allogeneic stem cell transplant. Receptors were obtained from a male patient in his sixties or seventies who had an allogeneic stem cell transplant from a related donor, so the T cells may come from the graft donor. Some clones in this sample may be carry-over from other donors' samples. CDR3s include the opening cysteine and the closing phenylalanine or tryptophan. Fields, in order: J gene, V gene, D gene, clone size, CDR3 protein, CDR3 DNA. A D gene is named only where the DNA matches it firmly. Clone size is given for some rows only: seen once, a few or many times, or a class if the clone is expanded.

>TRBJ1-3|TRBV11-3|.|.
CASSLGVWGRSSGNTIYF
TGTGCCAGCAGCTTAGGAGTTTGGGGCCGAAGCTCTGGAAACACCATATATTTT
>TRBJ1-1|TRBV7-8|TRBD1|.
CASSTSTGGTEAFF
TGTGCCAGCAGCACCTCGACAGGGGGGACTGAAGCTTTCTTT
>TRBJ1-1|TRBV7-9|.|.
CASSLGRNTEAFF
TGTGCCAGCAGCTTAGGTAGGAACACTGAAGCTTTCTTT
>TRBJ1-2|TRBV2|.|.
CAILARSNYGYTF
TGTGCCATCCTAGCAAGATCTAACTATGGCTACACCTTC
>TRBJ2-3|TRBV5-1|.|.
CASSFSTDTQYF
TGCGCCAGCAGCTTTAGCACAGATACGCAGTATTTT
>TRBJ2-7|TRBV11-2|.|.
CASSPTTYEQYF
TGTGCCAGCAGCCCGACCACCTACGAGCAGTACTTC
>TRBJ1-1|TRBV25-1|.|.
CASSEGWGEARGAFF
TGTGCCAGCAGTGAAGGGTGGGGAGAGGCCAGGGGAGCTTTCTTT
>TRBJ2-2|TRBV5-8|TRBD1|.
CASSRPGQGITGELFF
TGTGCCAGCAGCCGTCCGGGACAGGGAATCACCGGGGAGCTGTTTTTT
>TRBJ1-1|TRBV27|.|.
CATVGRIGSEAFF
TGTGCCACCGTGGGGCGTATAGGGTCTGAAGCTTTCTTT
>TRBJ1-2|TRBV2|TRBD1|.
CASRSSAGTGKGDYGYTF
TGTGCCAGCAGGAGTTCAGCCGGGACAGGGAAAGGGGACTATGGCTACACCTTC
>TRBJ1-4|TRBV19|TRBD1|once
CASSIRQGAQFF
TGTGCCAGTAGTATTAGGCAGGGGGCACAGTTTTTT
>TRBJ1-3|TRBV19|TRBD1|.
CASSAGGTGYGNTIYF
TGTGCCAGTAGTGCCGGCGGGACAGGTTACGGAAACACCATATATTTT
>TRBJ2-4|TRBV25-1|TRBD2|.
CASSEYLAGAGIQYF
TGTGCCAGCAGTGAATACCTAGCGGGGGCCGGCATTCAGTACTTC
>TRBJ2-7|TRBV5-4|TRBD1|.
CASSLETTGNPYEQYF
TGTGCCAGCAGCTTGGAAACGACAGGGAATCCCTACGAGCAGTACTTC
>TRBJ1-3|TRBV4-2|.|.
CASSQAPDSSGNTIYF
TGTGCCAGCAGCCAAGCCCCGGATAGCTCTGGAAACACCATATATTTT
>TRBJ2-7|TRBV15|TRBD1|.
CATSMGTGRAYEQYF
TGTGCCACCAGCATGGGGACAGGGAGGGCCTACGAGCAGTACTTC
>TRBJ1-2|TRBV7-3|.|once
CASSHTTTQRFPYGYTF
TGTGCCAGCAGCCATACTACCACACAGAGGTTCCCTTATGGCTACACCTTC
>TRBJ1-4|TRBV7-2|.|.
CASSDTSTNEKLFF
TGTGCCAGCAGCGACACCTCAACTAATGAAAAACTGTTTTTT
>TRBJ1-5|TRBV6-5|.|.
CASSYSGPNQPQHF
TGTGCCAGCAGTTACTCAGGGCCCAATCAGCCCCAGCATTTT
>TRBJ2-7|TRBV6-6|.|.
CASSFGGRGSEQYF
TGTGCCAGCAGTTTCGGTGGCAGAGGGAGCGAGCAGTACTTC
>TRBJ1-2|TRBV30|.|.
CAWGGVGYTF
TGTGCCTGGGGAGGGGTCGGCTACACCTTC
>TRBJ2-5|TRBV5-4|TRBD1|.
CASSPQTGKETQYF
TGTGCCAGCAGCCCCCAGACAGGGAAAGAGACCCAGTACTTC
>TRBJ1-2|TRBV5-4|TRBD1|.
CASSFGDRNYGYTF
TGTGCCAGCAGCTTTGGGGACAGAAACTATGGCTACACCTTC
>TRBJ1-2|TRBV7-9|.|.
CASSPDYTKYGYTF
TGTGCCAGCAGCCCAGATTACACCAAATATGGCTACACCTTC
>TRBJ2-1|TRBV9|.|.
CASSVAAGSYNEQFF
TGTGCCAGCAGCGTAGCGGCAGGGTCATACAATGAGCAGTTCTTC
>TRBJ2-3|TRBV30|.|.
CAWSEGVSTDTQYF
TGTGCCTGGAGTGAAGGGGTCAGCACAGATACGCAGTATTTT
>TRBJ1-2|TRBV11-3|.|.
CASSLDGLADGYTF
TGTGCCAGCAGCTTAGACGGCCTCGCGGATGGCTACACCTTC
>TRBJ2-5|TRBV7-6|.|.
CASSLNGGNQETQYF
TGTGCCAGCAGCTTAAACGGCGGGAACCAAGAGACCCAGTACTTC
>TRBJ1-4|TRBV27|.|.
CASSLISAFNEKLFF
TGTGCCAGCAGTTTGATTAGCGCCTTTAATGAAAAACTGTTTTTT
>TRBJ2-7|TRBV10-1|TRBD2|.
CASSEGGSGGAKDYEQYF
TGCGCCAGCAGTGAAGGGGGTAGCGGGGGGGCGAAGGACTACGAGCAGTACTTC
>TRBJ2-7|TRBV7-9|.|once
CASSFGQPSYEQYF
TGTGCCAGCAGCTTTGGTCAGCCCTCCTACGAGCAGTACTTC
>TRBJ1-2|TRBV7-2|.|.
CASSPPYGGYTF
TGTGCCAGCAGCCCCCCATACGGAGGCTACACCTTC
>TRBJ2-2|TRBV28|TRBD1|.
CASSGTGGRGGELFF
TGTGCCAGCAGCGGGACAGGGGGCCGTGGCGGGGAGCTGTTTTTT
>TRBJ2-5|TRBV5-1|TRBD2|.
CASSSDSGGETQYF
TGCGCCAGCAGCTCGGATAGCGGGGGGGAGACCCAGTACTTC
>TRBJ2-2|TRBV7-3|TRBD1|.
CASSPRTGHTGELFF
TGTGCCAGCAGCCCCCGGACAGGTCACACCGGGGAGCTGTTTTTT
>TRBJ2-7|TRBV28|.|.
CASSLASTDEQYF
TGTGCCAGCAGTTTGGCATCCACGGACGAGCAGTACTTC
>TRBJ1-1|TRBV6-1|.|few
CASMTAKTTNTEAFF
TGTGCCAGCATGACGGCAAAAACAACGAACACTGAAGCTTTCTTT
>TRBJ1-2|TRBV19|.|once
CASSMVSEVNYGYTF
TGTGCCAGTAGTATGGTTTCAGAAGTAAACTATGGCTACACCTTC
>TRBJ1-3|TRBV5-6|TRBD1|.
CASSNWGQGRNTIYF
TGTGCCAGCAGCAATTGGGGACAGGGTAGAAACACCATATATTTT
>TRBJ1-2|TRBV6-5|.|.
CATRRKTGVYGYTF
TGTGCCACCCGGCGGAAGACGGGTGTATATGGCTACACCTTC
>TRBJ2-7|TRBV7-9|.|.
CASGLGGTYEQYF
TGTGCCAGCGGGCTCGGGGGAACCTACGAGCAGTACTTC
>TRBJ2-6|TRBV6-6|.|.
CASSLGQSGANVLTF
TGTGCCAGCAGTCTAGGACAGTCTGGGGCCAACGTCCTGACTTTC
>TRBJ2-1|TRBV7-6|TRBD2|.
CASSPSDNLGLAGWMNEQFF
TGTGCCAGCAGCCCAAGCGACAACCTCGGACTAGCGGGGTGGATGAATGAGCAGTTCTTC
>TRBJ2-7|TRBV5-6|.|.
CASSVTYEQYF
TGTGCCAGCAGCGTCACCTACGAGCAGTACTTC
>TRBJ1-5|TRBV11-3|.|.
CASSLAENQPQHF
TGTGCCAGCAGCTTAGCAGAAAATCAGCCCCAGCATTTT
>TRBJ1-1|TRBV28|.|.
CASILGAGPQTFF
TGTGCCAGCATCCTGGGGGCGGGACCACAAACTTTCTTT
>TRBJ1-2|TRBV7-2|.|.
CASSLPTRHGYTF
TGTGCCAGCAGCCTCCCGACGCGGCATGGCTACACCTTC
>TRBJ1-1|TRBV9|.|once
CASSVVYRVAEAFF
TGTGCCAGCAGCGTAGTATACAGGGTGGCTGAAGCTTTCTTT
>TRBJ2-7|TRBV6-1|TRBD1|.
CASSEAGQVFPYEQYF
TGTGCCAGCAGTGAAGCGGGACAGGTTTTCCCCTACGAGCAGTACTTC
>TRBJ2-3|TRBV5-1|TRBD2|.
CASREGGASTDTQYF
TGCGCCAGCCGGGAGGGGGGTGCTAGCACAGATACGCAGTATTTT
>TRBJ1-4|TRBV28|TRBD1|.
CASSLDRDRVIGNEKLFF
TGTGCCAGCAGTTTGGACCGGGACAGGGTGATCGGTAATGAAAAACTGTTTTTT
>TRBJ2-1|TRBV6-1|.|once
CASSGGGQSSYNEQFF
TGTGCCAGCAGTGGAGGGGGTCAGAGCTCCTACAATGAGCAGTTCTTC
>TRBJ1-1|TRBV6-1|.|.
CASSNGLNTEAFF
TGTGCCAGCAGTAATGGACTGAACACTGAAGCTTTCTTT
>TRBJ1-6|TRBV2|.|.
CASTRGTNSPLHF
TGTGCCAGCACCCGGGGTACTAATTCACCCCTCCACTTT
>TRBJ2-5|TRBV6-1|TRBD1|once
CASSPTGTAKETQYF
TGTGCCAGCAGTCCAACCGGGACAGCCAAAGAGACCCAGTACTTC
>TRBJ1-1|TRBV6-1|.|.
CASSEAMRPGRTEAFF
TGTGCCAGCAGTGAAGCAATGAGGCCAGGGCGGACTGAAGCTTTCTTT